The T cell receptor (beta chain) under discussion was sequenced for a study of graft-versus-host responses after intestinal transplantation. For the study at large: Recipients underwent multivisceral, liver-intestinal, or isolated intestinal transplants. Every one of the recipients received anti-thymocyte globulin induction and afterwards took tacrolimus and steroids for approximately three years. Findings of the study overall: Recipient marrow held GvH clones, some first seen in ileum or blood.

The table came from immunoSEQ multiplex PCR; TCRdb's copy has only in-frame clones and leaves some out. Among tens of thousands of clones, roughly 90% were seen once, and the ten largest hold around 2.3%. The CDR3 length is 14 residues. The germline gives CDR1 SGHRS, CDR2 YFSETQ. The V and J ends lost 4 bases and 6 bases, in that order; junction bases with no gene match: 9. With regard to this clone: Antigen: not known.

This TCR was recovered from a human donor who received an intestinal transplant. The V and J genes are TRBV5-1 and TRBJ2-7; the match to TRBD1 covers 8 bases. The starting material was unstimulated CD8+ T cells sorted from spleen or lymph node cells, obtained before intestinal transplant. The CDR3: CASSPRQGSPEQYF. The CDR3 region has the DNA TGCGCCAGCAGCCCGAGACAGGGGAGCCCCGAGCAGTACTTC. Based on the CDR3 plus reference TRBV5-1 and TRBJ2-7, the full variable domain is KAGVTQTPRYLIKTRGQQVTLSCSPISGHRSVSWYQQTPGQGLQFLFEYFSETQRNKGNFPGRFSGRQFSNSRSEMNVSTLELGDSALYLCASSPRQGSPEQYFGPGTRLTVT.